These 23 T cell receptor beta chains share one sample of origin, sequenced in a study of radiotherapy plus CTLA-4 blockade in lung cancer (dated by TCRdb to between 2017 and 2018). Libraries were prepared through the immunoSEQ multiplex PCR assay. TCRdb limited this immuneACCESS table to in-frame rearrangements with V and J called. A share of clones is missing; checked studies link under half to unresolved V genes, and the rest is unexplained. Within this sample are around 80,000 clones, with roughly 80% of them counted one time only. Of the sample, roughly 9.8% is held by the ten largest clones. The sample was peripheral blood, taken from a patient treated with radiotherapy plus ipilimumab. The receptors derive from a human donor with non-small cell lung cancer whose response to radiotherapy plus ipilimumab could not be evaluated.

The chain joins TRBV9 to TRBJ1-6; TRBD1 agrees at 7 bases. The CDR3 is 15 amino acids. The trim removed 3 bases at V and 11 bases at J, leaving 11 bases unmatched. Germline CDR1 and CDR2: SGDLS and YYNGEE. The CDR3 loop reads CASSDLQGDAAPLHF. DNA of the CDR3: TGTGCCAGCAGCGACCTTCAGGGGGACGCGGCACCCCTCCACTTT.

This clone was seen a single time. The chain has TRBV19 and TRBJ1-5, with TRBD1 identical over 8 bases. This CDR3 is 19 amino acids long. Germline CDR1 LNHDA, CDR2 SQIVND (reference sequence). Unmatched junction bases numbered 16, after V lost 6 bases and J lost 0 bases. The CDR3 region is CASSLKAGQGQYSNQPQHF. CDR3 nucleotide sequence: TGTGCCAGTAGCCTAAAGGCCGGACAGGGACAATATAGCAATCAGCCCCAGCATTTT.

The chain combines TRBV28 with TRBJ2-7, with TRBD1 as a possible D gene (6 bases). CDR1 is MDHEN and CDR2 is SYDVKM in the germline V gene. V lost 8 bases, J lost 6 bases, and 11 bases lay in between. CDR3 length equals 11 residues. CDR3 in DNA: TGTGCCAGCGAGGGGGTCCGCGAGCAGTACTTC. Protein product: CASEGVREQYF.

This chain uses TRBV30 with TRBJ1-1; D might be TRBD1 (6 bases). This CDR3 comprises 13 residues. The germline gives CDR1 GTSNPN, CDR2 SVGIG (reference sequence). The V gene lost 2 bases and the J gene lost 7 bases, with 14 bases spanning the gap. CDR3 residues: CAWSTGSNDEAFF. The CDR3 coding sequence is TGTGCCTGGAGTACAGGGTCTAACGATGAAGCTTTCTTT. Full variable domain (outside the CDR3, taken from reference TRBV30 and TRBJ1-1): SQTIHQWPATLVQPVGSPLSLECTVEGTSNPNLYWYRQAAGRGLQLLFYSVGIGQISSEVPQNLSASRPQDRQFILSSKKLLLSDSGFYLCAWSTGSNDEAFFGQGTRLTVV.

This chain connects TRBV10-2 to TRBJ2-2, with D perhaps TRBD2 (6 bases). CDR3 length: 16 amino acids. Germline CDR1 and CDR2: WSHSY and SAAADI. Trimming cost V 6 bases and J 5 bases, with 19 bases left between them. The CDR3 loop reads CASSDTGGPGTGELFF. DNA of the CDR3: TGCGCCAGCAGCGACACCGGAGGGCCAGGGACCGGGGAGCTGTTTTTT.

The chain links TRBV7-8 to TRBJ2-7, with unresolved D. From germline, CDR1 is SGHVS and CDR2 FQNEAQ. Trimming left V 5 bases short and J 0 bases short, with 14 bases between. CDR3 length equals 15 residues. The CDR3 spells CASSPLSVSSYEQYF. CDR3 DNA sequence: TGTGCCAGCAGCCCCCTGAGCGTTAGCTCCTACGAGCAGTACTTC. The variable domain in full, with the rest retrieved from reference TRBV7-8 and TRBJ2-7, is GAGVSQSPRYKVAKRGQDVALRCDPISGHVSLFWYQQALGQGPEFLTYFQNEAQLDKSGLPSDRFFAERPEGSVSTLKIQRTQQEDSAVYLCASSPLSVSSYEQYFGPGTRLTVT.

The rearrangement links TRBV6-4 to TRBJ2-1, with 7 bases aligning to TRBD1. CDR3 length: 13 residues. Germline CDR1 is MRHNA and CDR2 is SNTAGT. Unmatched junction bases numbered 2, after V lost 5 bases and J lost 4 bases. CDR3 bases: TGTGCCAGCAGTTCGGGACAGTACAATGAGCAGTTCTTC. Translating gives CASSSGQYNEQFF.

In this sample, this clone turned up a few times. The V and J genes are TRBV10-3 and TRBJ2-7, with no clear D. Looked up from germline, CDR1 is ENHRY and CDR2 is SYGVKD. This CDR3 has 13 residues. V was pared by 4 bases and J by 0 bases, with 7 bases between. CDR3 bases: TGTGCCATCAGTGGTGGCAACTCCTACGAGCAGTACTTC. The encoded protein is CAISGGNSYEQYF.

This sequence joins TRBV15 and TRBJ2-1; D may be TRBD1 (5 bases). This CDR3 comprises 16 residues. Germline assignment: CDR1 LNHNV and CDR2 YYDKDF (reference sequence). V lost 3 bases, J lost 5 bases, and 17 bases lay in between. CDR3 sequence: CATSSTIQGLNNEQFF. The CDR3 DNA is TGTGCCACCAGCAGCACGATTCAGGGTCTAAACAATGAGCAGTTCTTC. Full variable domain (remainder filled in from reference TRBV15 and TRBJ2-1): DAMVIQNPRYQVTQFGKPVTLSCSQTLNHNVMYWYQQKSSQAPKLLFHYYDKDFNNEADTPDNFQSRRPNTSFCFLDIRSPGLGDTAMYLCATSSTIQGLNNEQFFGPGTRLTVL.

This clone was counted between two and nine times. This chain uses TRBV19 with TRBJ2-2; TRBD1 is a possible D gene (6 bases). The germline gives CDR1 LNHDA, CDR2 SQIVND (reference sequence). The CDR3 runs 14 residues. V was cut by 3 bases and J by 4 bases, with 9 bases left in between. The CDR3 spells CASSMVRGTGELFF. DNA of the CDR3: TGTGCCAGTAGTATGGTCAGGGGCACCGGGGAGCTGTTTTTT.

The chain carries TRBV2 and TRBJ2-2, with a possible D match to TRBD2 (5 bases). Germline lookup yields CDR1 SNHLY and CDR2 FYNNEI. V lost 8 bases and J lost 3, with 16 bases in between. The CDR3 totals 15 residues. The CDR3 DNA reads TGTGCCAGCGAGGGCGACACAGACCACACCGGGGAGCTGTTTTTT. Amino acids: CASEGDTDHTGELFF.

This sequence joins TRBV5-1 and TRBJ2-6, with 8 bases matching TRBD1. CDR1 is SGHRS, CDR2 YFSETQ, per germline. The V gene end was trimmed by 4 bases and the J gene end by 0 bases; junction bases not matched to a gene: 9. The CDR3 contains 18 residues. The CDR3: CASSIGQGTGSGANVLTF. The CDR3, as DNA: TGCGCCAGCAGCATAGGACAGGGTACTGGCTCTGGGGCCAACGTCCTGACTTTC.

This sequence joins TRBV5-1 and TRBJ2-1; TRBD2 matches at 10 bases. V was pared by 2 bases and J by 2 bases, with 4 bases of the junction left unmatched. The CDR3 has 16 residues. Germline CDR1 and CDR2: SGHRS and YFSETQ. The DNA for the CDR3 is TGCGCCAGCAGCTTTCGAGCGGGAGGGACCTACAATGAGCAGTTCTTC. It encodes CASSFRAGGTYNEQFF.

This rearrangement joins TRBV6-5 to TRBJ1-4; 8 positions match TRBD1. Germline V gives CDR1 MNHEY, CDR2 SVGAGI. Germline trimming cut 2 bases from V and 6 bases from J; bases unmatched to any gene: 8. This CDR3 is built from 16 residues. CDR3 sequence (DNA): TGTGCCAGCAGTTACACTTGGACAGGGAAAGATGAAAAACTGTTTTTT. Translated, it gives CASSYTWTGKDEKLFF.

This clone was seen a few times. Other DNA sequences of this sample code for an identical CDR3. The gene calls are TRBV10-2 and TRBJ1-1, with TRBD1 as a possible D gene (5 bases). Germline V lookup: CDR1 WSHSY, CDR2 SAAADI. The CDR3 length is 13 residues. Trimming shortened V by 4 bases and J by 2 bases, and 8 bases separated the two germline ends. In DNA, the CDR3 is TGCGCCAGCAGTGCAGGGCCAAACACTGAAGCTTTCTTT. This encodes CASSAGPNTEAFF.

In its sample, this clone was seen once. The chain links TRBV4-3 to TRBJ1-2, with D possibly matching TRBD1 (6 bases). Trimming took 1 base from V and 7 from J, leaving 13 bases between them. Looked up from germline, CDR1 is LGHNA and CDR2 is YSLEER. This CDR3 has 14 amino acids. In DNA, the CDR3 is TGCGCCAGCAGCCAAGTTACAGGGCTGGGTGGCTACACCTTC. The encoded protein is CASSQVTGLGGYTF.

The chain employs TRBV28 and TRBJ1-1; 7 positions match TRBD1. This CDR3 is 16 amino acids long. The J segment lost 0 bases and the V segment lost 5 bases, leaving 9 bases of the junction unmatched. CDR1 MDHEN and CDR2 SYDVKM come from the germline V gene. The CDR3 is CASSPGQQRLNTEAFF. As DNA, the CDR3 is TGTGCCAGCAGTCCGGGACAGCAACGTTTGAACACTGAAGCTTTCTTT.

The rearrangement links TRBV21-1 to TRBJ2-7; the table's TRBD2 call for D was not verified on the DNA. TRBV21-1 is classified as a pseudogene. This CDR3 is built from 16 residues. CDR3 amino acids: CASRPLTRVGSYEQYF. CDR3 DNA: TGTGCCAGCAGACCGTTGACCCGGGTCGGATCCTACGAGCAGTACTTC.

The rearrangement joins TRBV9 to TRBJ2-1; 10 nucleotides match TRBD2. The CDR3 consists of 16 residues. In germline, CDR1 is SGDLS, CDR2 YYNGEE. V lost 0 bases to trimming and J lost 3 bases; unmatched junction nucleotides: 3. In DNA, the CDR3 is TGTGCCAGCAGCGTAGAACTAGCGGGGATCTACAATGAGCAGTTCTTC. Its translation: CASSVELAGIYNEQFF.

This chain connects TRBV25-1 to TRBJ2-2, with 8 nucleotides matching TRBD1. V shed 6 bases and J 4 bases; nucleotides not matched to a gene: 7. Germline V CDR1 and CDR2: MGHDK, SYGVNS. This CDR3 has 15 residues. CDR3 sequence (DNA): TGTGCCAGCAGAATAACAGGGGGAGCCACCGGGGAGCTGTTTTTT. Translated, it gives CASRITGGATGELFF.

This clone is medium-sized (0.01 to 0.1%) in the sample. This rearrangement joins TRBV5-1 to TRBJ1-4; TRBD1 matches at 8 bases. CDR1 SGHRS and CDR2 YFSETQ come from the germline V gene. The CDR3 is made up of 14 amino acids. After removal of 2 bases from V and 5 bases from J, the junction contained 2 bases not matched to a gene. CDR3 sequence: CASSLGTGNEKLFF. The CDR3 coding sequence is TGCGCCAGCAGCTTAGGGACAGGCAATGAAAAACTGTTTTTT. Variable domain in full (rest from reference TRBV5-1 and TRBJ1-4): KAGVTQTPRYLIKTRGQQVTLSCSPISGHRSVSWYQQTPGQGLQFLFEYFSETQRNKGNFPGRFSGRQFSNSRSEMNVSTLELGDSALYLCASSLGTGNEKLFFGSGTQLSVL.

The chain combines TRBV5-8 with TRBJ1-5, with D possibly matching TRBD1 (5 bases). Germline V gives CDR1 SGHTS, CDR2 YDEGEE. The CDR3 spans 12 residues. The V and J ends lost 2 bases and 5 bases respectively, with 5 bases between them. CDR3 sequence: CASSFRDQPQHF. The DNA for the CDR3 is TGTGCCAGCAGCTTCAGGGATCAGCCCCAGCATTTT.

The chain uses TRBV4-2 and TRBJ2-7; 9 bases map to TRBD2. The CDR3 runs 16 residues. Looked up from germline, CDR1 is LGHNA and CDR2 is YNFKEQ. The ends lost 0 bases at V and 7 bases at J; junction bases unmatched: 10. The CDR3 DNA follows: TGTGCCAGCAGCCAAGACCCAGCGGGGGGTCCGCAGGAGCAGTACTTC. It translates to CASSQDPAGGPQEQYF.